The clone carrying this T cell receptor (beta chain) was observed a handful of times. The data stem from a study of beta chain features in type 1 diabetes. V was clipped by 6 bases and J by 1 base; unmatched bases: 26. The CDR3 totals 21 residues. The germline gives CDR1 KGHSH, CDR2 LQKENI. Sequenced material consisted of expressed TCRB transcripts (all of the isolated RNA was reverse transcribed). The protocol was immunoSEQ multiplex PCR, while the TCRdb copy is restricted to in-frame clones and leaves out a portion. The sample contains fewer than 200,000 clones, under 9.5% of which appear only once.

This receptor was obtained from a man in his late teens or twenties in good health. The chain has TRBV18 and TRBJ1-1, with 7 bases fitting TRBD1. The sequencing sample was made of central memory CD4+ T cells from blood. CDR3: CASSLLGPQLGPTGQNTEAFF. The CDR3, as DNA: TGTGCCAGCTCCCTGTTGGGGCCGCAACTTGGACCGACAGGGCAGAACACTGAAGCTTTCTTT.